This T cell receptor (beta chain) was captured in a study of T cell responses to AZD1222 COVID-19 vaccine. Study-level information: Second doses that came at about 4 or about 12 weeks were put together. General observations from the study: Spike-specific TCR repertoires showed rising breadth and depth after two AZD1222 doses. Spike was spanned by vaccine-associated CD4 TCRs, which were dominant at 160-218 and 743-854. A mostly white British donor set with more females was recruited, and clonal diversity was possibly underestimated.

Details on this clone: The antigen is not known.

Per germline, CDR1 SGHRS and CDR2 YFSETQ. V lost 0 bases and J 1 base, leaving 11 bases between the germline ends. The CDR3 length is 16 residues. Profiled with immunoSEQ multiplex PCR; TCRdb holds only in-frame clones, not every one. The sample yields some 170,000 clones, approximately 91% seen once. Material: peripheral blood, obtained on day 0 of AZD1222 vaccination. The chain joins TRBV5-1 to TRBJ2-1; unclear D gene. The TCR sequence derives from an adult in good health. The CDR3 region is CASSLAIGESYNEQFF. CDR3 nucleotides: TGCGCCAGCAGCTTGGCCATTGGGGAATCCTACAATGAGCAGTTCTTC. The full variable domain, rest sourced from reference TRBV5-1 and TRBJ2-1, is KAGVTQTPRYLIKTRGQQVTLSCSPISGHRSVSWYQQTPGQGLQFLFEYFSETQRNKGNFPGRFSGRQFSNSRSEMNVSTLELGDSALYLCASSLAIGESYNEQFFGPGTRLTVL.